Only a few counts were recorded for the clone carrying this T cell receptor (beta chain). Antigen unknown. The data were taken from a study of response to subunit inactivated influenza vaccine. Findings and limits, study-wide: New T cells are recruited in small numbers by each seasonal influenza vaccination, according to the authors' suggestion.

TCRdb fed the RT-PCR reads into MiXCR, producing one record per CDR3 protein. Here the sample spans a few hundred thousand distinct CDR3 sequences, 11% to 15% being singletons. The CDR3 sequence is 13 residues long. Per the germline V gene, CDR1 is GTSNPN and CDR2 is SVGIG (reference sequence). Trimming removed 6 bases from V and 5 bases from J, with 16 bases in between. The TCR originated in a man in his forties or fifties who received an inactivated influenza vaccine. The sample here was PBMCs from blood, taken less than 13 days after vaccination. This chain joins TRBV30 and TRBJ1-1; tentative D call: TRBD1 (6 bases). CDR3 sequence reads: CACKGKGGTEAFF. The CDR3 DNA sequence: TGTGCCTGTAAGGGGAAAGGGGGTACTGAAGCTTTCTTT.